These 22 T cell receptor beta chains were all obtained from the same sample, sequenced in a study of blood T cell repertoires in COVID-19. Method: immunoSEQ multiplex PCR; TCRdb's copy keeps in-frame clones and lacks some. The sample consists of tens of thousands of clones, approximately 80% of them appearing once. Material for sequencing was peripheral blood. The receptors derive from a man aged 65 to 79 with active or convalescent COVID-19.

The DNA for the CDR3 is TGTGCCAGCAGCTTATCACGGTTGAACACTGAAGCTTTCTTT. Translated: CASSLSRLNTEAFF. The chain carries TRBV7-9 and TRBJ1-1, with no clear D. This CDR3 has 14 residues. The V gene's germline CDR1 is SEHNR and CDR2 FQNEAQ (reference sequence). V dropped 2 bases and J dropped 0 bases, with 7 bases sitting between them.

The J gene is TRBJ1-2, the V gene TRBV3-1 (or the pseudogene TRBV3-2); 8 nucleotides match TRBD1. Germline lookup yields CDR1 LGHDT and CDR2 YNNKEL (reference sequence). The V and J ends lost 5 bases and 0 bases, in that order; junction bases with no gene match: 5. The CDR3 runs 15 residues. CDR3 coding DNA: TGTGCCAGCAGCTTTCAGGGGGCCGCTAACTATGGCTACACCTTC. This gives the protein CASSFQGAANYGYTF.

The chain joins TRBV6-5 to TRBJ1-5; tentative D call: TRBD1 (6 bases). V lost 7 bases to trimming and J lost 2 bases, with 15 bases between them. This CDR3 region has 15 residues. The germline CDR1 and CDR2 sequences are MNHEY and SVGAGI. CDR3 loop: CASISGAGGNQPQHF. CDR3 bases: TGTGCCAGCATCTCAGGGGCGGGCGGCAATCAGCCCCAGCATTTT.

The chain combines TRBV7-3 with TRBJ2-1; D remains ambiguous. The CDR3 has 15 residues. The V gene lost 4 bases and the J gene lost 0 bases, with 10 bases spanning the gap. Germline V gives CDR1 SGHTA, CDR2 FQGTGA. DNA of the CDR3: TGTGCCAGCAGCTCGGGTATGAGCTCCTACAATGAGCAGTTCTTC. Protein sequence: CASSSGMSSYNEQFF.

This sequence joins TRBV6-2 or TRBV6-3 and TRBJ1-2; TRBD1 matches at 9 bases. The germline V gene has CDR1 MNHEY and CDR2 SVGEGT. The junction had 6 bases not matched to a gene; V was cut back by 2 bases and J by 8 bases. The CDR3 covers 14 residues. CDR3 bases: TGTGCCAGCAGTTACCTGGGACAGGGCTCCGGCTACACCTTC. Its translation: CASSYLGQGSGYTF.

The chain links TRBV7-9 to TRBJ1-2, with 7 bases matching TRBD1. There are 15 residues in the CDR3. The germline CDR1 and CDR2 sequences are SEHNR and FQNEAQ (reference sequence). The J segment lost 4 bases and the V segment lost 7 bases, leaving 12 bases of the junction unmatched. The CDR3 DNA sequence: TGTGCCAGCAACGACTCGGGACAGCCGACCTATGGCTACACCTTC. This encodes CASNDSGQPTYGYTF.

The chain combines TRBV14 with TRBJ2-1, with 12 bases matching TRBD2. The CDR3 is 15 amino acids. V gave up 1 base and J gave up 9 bases; unmatched junction bases: 4. Germline V lookup: CDR1 SGHDN, CDR2 FVKESK. CDR3 sequence: CASSQGLAGGGEQFF. The CDR3 DNA is TGTGCCAGCAGCCAAGGCCTAGCGGGAGGGGGTGAGCAGTTCTTC.

The chain combines TRBV11-3 with TRBJ1-2; D remains ambiguous. Germline V gene data show CDR1 as SGHNT and CDR2 as YENEEA. The CDR3 spans 14 residues. Trimming left V 5 bases short and J 0 bases short, with 10 bases between. Here the CDR3 DNA reads TGTGCCAGCAGCCCCCGGACTACTAACTATGGCTACACCTTC. It yields the protein CASSPRTTNYGYTF.

V and J are TRBV27 and TRBJ2-4; 8 bases match TRBD1. The CDR3 has 16 amino acids. Germline trimming cut 4 bases from V and 6 bases from J; bases unmatched to any gene: 11. CDR1 MNHEY and CDR2 SMNVEV come from the germline V gene (reference sequence). DNA of the CDR3: TGTGCCAGCAGTTCCCAGGGGGCGAAGTTATTAAACATTCAGTACTTC. Protein: CASSSQGAKLLNIQYF.

The rearrangement joins TRBV19 to TRBJ2-1; TRBD2 agrees at 9 bases. V gave up 2 bases and J gave up 9 bases; unmatched junction bases: 8. The CDR3 extends over 15 amino acids. Germline loops: CDR1 LNHDA, CDR2 SQIVND (reference sequence). The CDR3 nucleotides read TGTGCCAGTAGTATAAACCCTAGCGGGATAGGTGAGCAGTTCTTC. Its translation: CASSINPSGIGEQFF.

V usage is TRBV29-1 and J usage is TRBJ1-1; D is unclear. CDR3 length equals 13 residues. Per the germline V gene, CDR1 is SQVTM and CDR2 is ANQGSEA. V lost 7 bases, J lost 0 bases, and 12 bases lay in between. In DNA form, the CDR3 reads TGCAGCGCCGGACGGAGGATGAACACTGAAGCTTTCTTT. Translated, it gives CSAGRRMNTEAFF.

Notes on this clone: The junction does not match germline at one end; this may be a read error. The CDR3 is CASSLSYQETQYF. CDR3 DNA sequence: TGTGCTAGCAGCTTATCATACCAAGAGACCCAGTACTTC. This chain connects TRBV7-7 to TRBJ2-5, with D uncertain. The V gene's germline CDR1 is SSHAT and CDR2 FNYEAQ (reference sequence). The CDR3 spans 13 residues.

The chain joins TRBV6-4 to TRBJ1-2; the match to TRBD1 covers 9 bases. CDR3 length equals 16 residues. Germline-derived CDR1 and CDR2 are MRHNA and SNTAGT. Trimming removed 6 bases from V and 3 bases from J; junction bases left unmatched: 11. CDR3 DNA sequence: TGTGCCAGCAGGGCTACAGGGGGCGGGGATCACTATGGCTACACCTTC. Its protein product is CASRATGGGDHYGYTF.

The chain is built from TRBV13 and TRBJ1-5, with 8 bases that match TRBD1. The CDR3 has 16 residues. V lost 5 bases, J lost 3 bases, and 9 bases stayed unmatched. Per germline, CDR1 PRHDT and CDR2 FYEKMQ (reference sequence). The CDR3 protein is CASSLRTGWNNQPQHF. In DNA form, the CDR3 reads TGTGCCAGCAGCCTACGGACAGGGTGGAACAATCAGCCCCAGCATTTT.

The rearrangement links TRBV7-6 to TRBJ2-2, with D possibly matching TRBD2 (6 bases). The CDR3 is made up of 12 amino acids. Trimming pared 5 bases from V and 7 bases from J, leaving 8 bases between. Germline V gene sequence: CDR1 SGHVS, CDR2 FNYEAQ. The CDR3 sequence: CASSPGGGELFF. CDR3 nucleotide sequence: TGTGCCAGCAGCCCCGGGGGCGGGGAGCTGTTTTTT. The whole variable domain, filled in from reference TRBV7-6 and TRBJ2-2, reads GAGVSQSPRYKVTKRGQDVALRCDPISGHVSLYWYRQALGQGPEFLTYFNYEAQQDKSGLPNDRFSAERPEGSISTLTIQRTEQRDSAMYRCASSPGGGELFFGEGSRLTVL.

V and J are TRBV19 and TRBJ2-3, with TRBD1 identical over 8 bases. Trimming cost V 5 bases and J 2 bases; bases outside gene matches: 6. This CDR3 is built from 15 residues. Germline V gene lookup returns CDR1 LNHDA and CDR2 SQIVND (reference sequence). The CDR3 sequence is CASSLTGGNTDTQYF. CDR3 DNA sequence: TGTGCCAGTAGTCTCACAGGGGGAAACACAGATACGCAGTATTTT. Together with reference TRBV19 and TRBJ2-3, the CDR3 gives the full variable domain: DGGITQSPKYLFRKEGQNVTLSCEQNLNHDAMYWYRQDPGQGLRLIYYSQIVNDFQKGDIAEGYSVSREKKESFPLTVTSAQKNPTAFYLCASSLTGGNTDTQYFGPGTRLTVL.

The chain recombines TRBV7-9 with TRBJ2-1; TRBD1 might be the D (6 bases). CDR3 size: 17 residues. Trimming pared 1 base from V and 0 bases from J, leaving 13 bases between. The V gene's germline CDR1 is SEHNR and CDR2 FQNEAQ (reference sequence). CDR3 nucleotides: TGTGCCAGCAGCTTAGGGGTAGGGGGTAGCTCCTACAATGAGCAGTTCTTC. Its protein is CASSLGVGGSSYNEQFF.

The chain recombines TRBV4-1 with TRBJ2-3; D is uncertain. The CDR3 loop spans 13 amino acids. The germline V gene has CDR1 MGHRA and CDR2 YSYEKL. Trimming left V 1 base short and J 6 bases short, with 8 bases between. The CDR3 coding sequence is TGCGCCAGCAGCCAAGGCCGGTTGGATACGCAGTATTTT. As protein: CASSQGRLDTQYF.

V gene TRBV7-2 combines with J gene TRBJ1-1; D call uncertain. Trimming pared 5 bases from V and 5 bases from J, leaving 15 bases between. This CDR3 is 14 amino acids long. From germline, CDR1 is SGHTA and CDR2 FQGNSA. CDR3 in DNA: TGTGCCAGCAGCACCAACCGACCCGGGACTGAAGCTTTCTTT. Its protein product is CASSTNRPGTEAFF.

This rearrangement joins TRBV5-1 to TRBJ1-1, with unresolved D. The CDR3 spans 15 residues. V lost 0 bases and J 2 bases, leaving 11 bases between the germline ends. Germline V gives CDR1 SGHRS, CDR2 YFSETQ. The CDR3 loop is CASSLALQSNTEAFF. For the CDR3, the DNA is TGCGCCAGCAGCTTGGCCCTACAGTCTAACACTGAAGCTTTCTTT.

The chain carries TRBV7-9 and TRBJ2-1; TRBD2 is a possible D gene (7 bases). Germline-derived CDR1 and CDR2 are SEHNR and FQNEAQ (reference sequence). The CDR3 runs to 15 residues. Between the trimmed V and J ends, which lost 0 bases and 3 bases, there was a span of 9 bases. DNA of the CDR3: TGTGCCAGCAGCTTAGCGAGGGGGGGCTACAATGAGCAGTTCTTC. It is translated as CASSLARGGYNEQFF. Drawing the rest from reference TRBV7-9 and TRBJ2-1, the complete variable domain is DTGVSQNPRHKITKRGQNVTFRCDPISEHNRLYWYRQTLGQGPEFLTYFQNEAQLEKSRLLSDRFSAERPKGSFSTLEIQRTEQGDSAMYLCASSLARGGYNEQFFGPGTRLTVL.

This clone was counted a single time. The chain employs TRBV7-9 and TRBJ2-3, with D possibly being TRBD2 (5 bases). The CDR3 covers 14 residues. The germline V gene has CDR1 SEHNR and CDR2 FQNEAQ (reference sequence). Trimming shortened V by 7 bases and J by 0 bases, and 11 bases separated the two germline ends. The CDR3 loop is CASTKTISTDTQYF. CDR3 sequence (DNA): TGTGCCAGCACCAAGACTATTAGCACAGATACGCAGTATTTT.